This paragraph covers one TCR beta chain sequence. This CDR3 region has 14 residues. The sample originates from a study of blood T cell repertoires in COVID-19. Study-level information: Material from acute and convalescent COVID-19 was sourced from the United States, Italy and Spain. Sources were T cells, B-cell-depleted T cells, or PBMCs; the material itself was cDNA or gDNA.

Patients in Seattle were enrolled during active infection, then followed longitudinally. Original processing methods: Quantification of nucleated cells was approximated via reference gene primer amplification. Assay used: immunoSEQ multiplex PCR; TCRdb lists only in-frame clones, some missing. The V and J calls and clone size were taken over from that table, and D and trimming were inferred from the DNA. The table includes approximately 140,000 clones, approximately 90% detected once. The sequence came from a human donor with COVID-19, enrolled during active disease. The donor label of this sample is uncertain. Sequenced input: peripheral blood. The chain carries TRBV21-1 and TRBJ2-5; the D call TRBD2 from the table was never checked on the DNA. TRBV21-1 is described as a pseudogene. This CDR3 is CASSKGWRQETQYF. The DNA of the CDR3 is TGTGCCAGCAGCAAAGGGTGGCGGCAAGAGACCCAGTACTTC.